This is a list of T cell receptor beta chains from one sample in a study of blood T cell repertoires in COVID-19. Sequenced by immunoSEQ multiplex PCR; TCRdb stores in-frame clones only, minus some. This table holds roughly 390,000 clones, more than 75% found once. Sequencing input: peripheral blood. These TCRs come from a woman younger than 45 with COVID-19, enrolled during active disease. Each CDR3 is given with its conserved first and last residue. The D gene is left open where the match is weak. Clone size appears in some rows only: once, few, many, or a class for an expanded clone.

D,V,size,J,CDR3,DNA
.,TRBV6-5,.,TRBJ1-2,CASSYGRLNYGYTF,TGTGCCAGCAGTTACGGCAGGCTAAACTATGGCTACACCTTC
.,TRBV19,.,TRBJ2-3,CASSIGTRDTQYF,TGTGCCAGTAGTATAGGTACGCGAGATACGCAGTATTTT
.,TRBV19,.,TRBJ2-3,CASSIGRAAAKDTQYF,TGTGCCAGTAGTATAGGCCGCGCGGCGGCTAAGGATACGCAGTATTTT
TRBD1,TRBV11-2,.,TRBJ1-4,CASSGTGGNEKLFF,TGTGCCAGCAGCGGGACAGGGGGTAATGAAAAACTGTTTTTT
.,TRBV11-2,.,TRBJ2-7,CASSPQGQLSSYEQYF,TGTGCCAGCAGCCCTCAAGGACAGTTGAGCTCCTACGAGCAGTACTTC
.,TRBV28,once,TRBJ1-3,CASSFEALGNTIYF,TGTGCCAGCAGTTTTGAGGCACTCGGGAACACCATATATTTT
.,TRBV3-1/TRBV3-2,.,TRBJ2-3,CASSHGHTVADTQYF,TGTGCCAGCAGCCACGGACATACAGTGGCAGATACGCAGTATTTT
.,TRBV5-6,few,TRBJ2-5,CASSLDRVQETQYF,TGTGCCAGCAGCTTGGACAGGGTCCAAGAGACCCAGTACTTC
TRBD2,TRBV19,.,TRBJ2-3,CASTAGGPVDTQYF,TGTGCCAGTACGGCGGGAGGGCCGGTAGATACGCAGTATTTT
.,TRBV10-2,.,TRBJ2-5,CASSGLLAGTQYF,TGCGCCAGCAGTGGGCTTCTGGCTGGGACCCAGTACTTC
TRBD1,TRBV5-8,.,TRBJ2-7,CASSLGQHYEQYF,TGTGCCAGCAGCCTGGGACAGCACTACGAGCAGTACTTC
.,TRBV7-2,.,TRBJ2-5,CASSSQVQETQYF,TGTGCCAGCAGCTCCCAGGTCCAAGAGACCCAGTACTTC
.,TRBV12-3/TRBV12-4,.,TRBJ1-2,CANLGGPDYGYTF,TGTGCCAACTTAGGAGGGCCTGACTATGGCTACACCTTC
.,TRBV20-1,few,TRBJ2-7,CSARDYYEQYF,TGCAGTGCTAGAGATTACTACGAGCAGTACTTC
TRBD1,TRBV5-4,few,TRBJ2-7,CASSPGQGREQYF,TGTGCCAGCAGCCCAGGACAGGGACGCGAGCAGTACTTC
TRBD1,TRBV19,.,TRBJ1-2,CASRPTGTGDGYTF,TGTGCCAGTAGGCCAACCGGGACAGGGGACGGCTACACCTTC
.,TRBV7-3,.,TRBJ2-5,CASSYTGLAQETQYF,TGTGCCAGCAGCTACACAGGGCTAGCCCAAGAGACCCAGTACTTC
TRBD1,TRBV5-1,.,TRBJ2-3,CASSRDRGADTQYF,TGCGCCAGCAGCCGGGACAGGGGGGCAGATACGCAGTATTTT
TRBD2,TRBV9,.,TRBJ2-3,CARTLEGREIPSTDTQYF,TGTGCCAGAACTCTGGAGGGGCGGGAGATCCCTAGCACAGATACGCAGTATTTT
TRBD1,TRBV7-2,.,TRBJ2-5,CASSLLGGGDRALETQYF,TGTGCCAGCAGCTTATTGGGGGGAGGGGACAGGGCTTTAGAGACCCAGTACTTC
.,TRBV28,.,TRBJ2-4,CASSSWREGNIQYF,TGTGCCAGCAGTTCATGGCGGGAAGGAAACATTCAGTACTTC
.,TRBV7-8,.,TRBJ2-7,CASSLYPGLSSYEQYF,TGTGCCAGCAGCTTATACCCCGGGTTATCATCCTACGAGCAGTACTTC
.,TRBV5-1,.,TRBJ2-5,CASSYRDLETQYF,TGCGCCAGCAGCTACCGGGACTTAGAGACCCAGTACTTC
TRBD2,TRBV6-9,few,TRBJ2-3,CASSYSQREGHVGTDTQYF,TGTGCCAGCAGTTATTCCCAGCGGGAGGGACACGTAGGCACAGATACGCAGTATTTT
TRBD2,TRBV7-2,once,TRBJ2-3,CASSMTGGLALGNTQYF,TGTGCCAGCAGCATGACCGGGGGACTAGCGTTGGGGAATACGCAGTATTTT
TRBD1,TRBV7-2,.,TRBJ2-3,CASSLGQGVTDTQYF,TGTGCCAGCAGCTTGGGACAGGGGGTAACAGATACGCAGTATTTT
.,TRBV30,few,TRBJ2-7,CAWRRRLENEQYF,TGTGCCTGGAGACGACGCCTGGAGAACGAGCAGTACTTC
.,TRBV12-5,.,TRBJ1-2,CASGLERGQGYTF,TGTGCTAGTGGTTTGGAGAGGGGACAAGGCTACACCTTC
.,TRBV28,.,TRBJ2-5,CASSLGGKETQYF,TGTGCCAGCAGTTTAGGGGGGAAAGAGACCCAGTACTTC
TRBD2,TRBV3-1/TRBV3-2,.,TRBJ2-4,CASSQDILAGGLGYIQYF,TGTGCCAGCAGCCAAGATATCCTAGCGGGAGGGCTTGGGTACATTCAGTACTTC
.,TRBV27,few,TRBJ1-2,CASGGHSYGYTF,TGTGCCAGCGGTGGACACAGCTATGGCTACACCTTC
.,TRBV7-8,.,TRBJ2-5,CASSPPGLLETQYF,TGTGCCAGCAGTCCGCCGGGACTCCTTGAGACCCAGTACTTC
.,TRBV9,.,TRBJ2-3,CASSVISEGPDTQYF,TGTGCCAGCAGCGTAATTTCCGAGGGTCCAGATACGCAGTATTTT
.,TRBV3-1/TRBV3-2,once,TRBJ2-7,CASSQDQDFSSYEQYF,TGTGCCAGCAGCCAAGATCAAGACTTCAGCTCCTACGAGCAGTACTTC
.,TRBV2,.,TRBJ2-3,CASLAEDTDTQYF,TGTGCCAGCTTAGCGGAAGACACAGATACGCAGTATTTT
TRBD1,TRBV28,.,TRBJ2-7,CASSLRDSREQYF,TGTGCCAGCAGTTTACGGGACAGCCGCGAGCAGTACTTC
.,TRBV4-2,few,TRBJ2-7,CASSQAEQGSYEQYF,TGTGCCAGCAGCCAAGCCGAACAGGGCTCCTACGAGCAGTACTTC
TRBD1,TRBV28,once,TRBJ1-2,CASRYRGSNGYTF,TGTGCCAGCAGGTACAGGGGAAGTAATGGCTACACCTTC
TRBD1,TRBV30,.,TRBJ1-5,CAWSKTGGAFGQPQHF,TGTGCCTGGAGTAAAACAGGGGGCGCTTTCGGGCAGCCCCAGCATTTT
TRBD2,TRBV25-1,.,TRBJ2-7,CASSPTSGHEQYF,TGTGCCAGCAGTCCGACTAGCGGGCACGAGCAGTACTTC
TRBD1,TRBV9,.,TRBJ1-4,CASSVADRGIGEKLFF,TGTGCCAGCAGCGTTGCGGACAGGGGAATTGGCGAAAAACTGTTTTTT
.,TRBV5-1,.,TRBJ1-3,CASSPSLSGNTIYF,TGCGCCAGCAGCCCGAGCCTCTCTGGAAACACCATATATTTT
.,TRBV7-9,.,TRBJ1-2,CASSLDRQGFSYGYTF,TGTGCCAGCAGCTTAGACCGGCAGGGATTTAGCTATGGCTACACCTTC